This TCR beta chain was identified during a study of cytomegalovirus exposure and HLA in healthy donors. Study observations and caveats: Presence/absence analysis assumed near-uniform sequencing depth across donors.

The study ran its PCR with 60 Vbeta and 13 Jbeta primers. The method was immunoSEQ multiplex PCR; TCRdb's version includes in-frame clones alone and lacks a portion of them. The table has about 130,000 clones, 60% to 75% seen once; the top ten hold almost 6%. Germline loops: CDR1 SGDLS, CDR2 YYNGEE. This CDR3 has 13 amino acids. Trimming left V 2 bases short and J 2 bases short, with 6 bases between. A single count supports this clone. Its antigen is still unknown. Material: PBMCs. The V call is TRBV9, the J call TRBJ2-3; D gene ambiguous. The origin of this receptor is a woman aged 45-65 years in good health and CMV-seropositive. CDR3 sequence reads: CASSVGPTDTQYF. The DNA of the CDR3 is TGTGCCAGCAGCGTGGGCCCCACAGATACGCAGTATTTT.